This T cell receptor (beta chain) originates from a study of shared clonotypes between healthy human individuals. Study-wide background: For every donor, three CD4 naive, three CD4 memory, two CD8 naive and one CD8 memory plates were used.

Regarding the study as a whole: The study found about 5% of naive CD4 clonotypes shared across a handful of donors. Depth was large, yet rarefaction showed that sorted-subset sequencing was incomplete.

Germline CDR1 is MDHEN and CDR2 is SYDVKM. Trimming removed 7 bases at V and 1 base at J, with 11 bases between. CDR3 length: 14 residues. Clones were read by immunoSEQ multiplex PCR, and TCRdb kept only the in-frame ones, dropping some. The data hold over 950,000 clones, with approximately 77% observed a single time. As concerns this clone: Its antigen is unidentified.

What was sequenced was memory CD4+ T cells from PBMCs. Subset of the sample: CD45RA-negative fraction. The rearrangement joins TRBV28 to TRBJ2-1, with TRBD2 as a possible D gene (6 bases). This sequence originates from a man between 18 and 29 years old in good health. Some clones in this sample may be carry-over from other donors' samples. The CDR3 is CASILGGSYNEQFF. The CDR3 DNA sequence: TGTGCCAGCATTCTCGGGGGATCCTACAATGAGCAGTTCTTC.